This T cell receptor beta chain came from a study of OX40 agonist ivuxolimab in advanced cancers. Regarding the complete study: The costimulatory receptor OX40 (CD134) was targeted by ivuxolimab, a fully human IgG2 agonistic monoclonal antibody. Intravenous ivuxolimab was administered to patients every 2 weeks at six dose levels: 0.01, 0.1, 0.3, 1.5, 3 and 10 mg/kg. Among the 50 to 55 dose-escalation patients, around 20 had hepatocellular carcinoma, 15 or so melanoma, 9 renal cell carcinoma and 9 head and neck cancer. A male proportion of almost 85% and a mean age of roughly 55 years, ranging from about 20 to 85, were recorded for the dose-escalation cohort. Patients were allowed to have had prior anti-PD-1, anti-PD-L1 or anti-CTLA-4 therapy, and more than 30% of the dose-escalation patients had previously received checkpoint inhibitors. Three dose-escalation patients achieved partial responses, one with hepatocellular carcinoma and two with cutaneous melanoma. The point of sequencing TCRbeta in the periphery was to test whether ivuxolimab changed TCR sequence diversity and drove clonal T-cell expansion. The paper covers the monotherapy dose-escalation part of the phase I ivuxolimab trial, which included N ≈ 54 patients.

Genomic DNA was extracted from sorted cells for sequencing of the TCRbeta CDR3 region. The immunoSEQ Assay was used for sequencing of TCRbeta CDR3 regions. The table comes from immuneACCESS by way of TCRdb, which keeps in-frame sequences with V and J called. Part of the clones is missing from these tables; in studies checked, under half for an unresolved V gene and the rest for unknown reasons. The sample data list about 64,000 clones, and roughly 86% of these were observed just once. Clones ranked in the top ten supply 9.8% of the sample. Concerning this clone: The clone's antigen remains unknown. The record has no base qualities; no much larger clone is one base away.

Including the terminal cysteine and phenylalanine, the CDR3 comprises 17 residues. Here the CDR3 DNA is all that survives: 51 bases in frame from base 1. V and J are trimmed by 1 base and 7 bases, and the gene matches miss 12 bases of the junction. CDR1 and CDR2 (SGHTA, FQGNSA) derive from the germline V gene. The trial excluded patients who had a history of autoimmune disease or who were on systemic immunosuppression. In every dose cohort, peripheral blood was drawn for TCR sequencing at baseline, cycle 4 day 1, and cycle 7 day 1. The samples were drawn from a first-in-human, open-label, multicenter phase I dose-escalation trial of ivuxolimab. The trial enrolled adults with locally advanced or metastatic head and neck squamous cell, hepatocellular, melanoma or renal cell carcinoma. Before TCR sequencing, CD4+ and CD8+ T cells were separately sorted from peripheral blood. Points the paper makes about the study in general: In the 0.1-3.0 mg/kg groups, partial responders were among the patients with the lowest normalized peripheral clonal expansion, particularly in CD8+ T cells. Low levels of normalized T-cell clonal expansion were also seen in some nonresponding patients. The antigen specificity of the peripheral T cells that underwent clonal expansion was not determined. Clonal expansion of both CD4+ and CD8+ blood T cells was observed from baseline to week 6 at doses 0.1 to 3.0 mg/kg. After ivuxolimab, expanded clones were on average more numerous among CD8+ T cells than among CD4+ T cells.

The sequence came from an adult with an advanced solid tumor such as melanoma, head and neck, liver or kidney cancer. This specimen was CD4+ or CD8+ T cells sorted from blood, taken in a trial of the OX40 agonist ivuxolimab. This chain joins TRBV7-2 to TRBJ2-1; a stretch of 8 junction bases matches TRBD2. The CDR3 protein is CASSLGRDGLAGNEQFF. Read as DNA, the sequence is TGTGCCAGCAGCTTAGGGCGGGATGGACTAGCTGGGAATGAGCAGTTCTTC. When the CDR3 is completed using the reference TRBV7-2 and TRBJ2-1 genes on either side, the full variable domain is GAGVSQSPSNKVTEKGKDVELRCDPISGHTALYWYRQSLGQGLEFLIYFQGNSAPDKSGLPSDRFSAERTGGSVSTLTIQRTQQEDSAVYLCASSLGRDGLAGNEQFFGPGTRLTVL.